This T cell receptor (beta chain) was profiled in a study of CD8 T cells in ankylosing spondylitis (dated by TCRdb to the late 2010s). Concerning the study at large: The study profiled T cell receptor beta repertoires in healthy donors and ankylosing spondylitis patients to find disease-linked TCR variants. In total, the full study cohort was made up of roughly 110 healthy donors and 25 ankylosing spondylitis patients. Peripheral blood was sampled, and synovial fluid was additionally collected from ankylosing spondylitis patients. The full study reports these points: A TCR beta motif made up of several highly homologous amino acid variants appeared to be characteristic of blood from ankylosing spondylitis patients. Some of the motif variants had been reported before in the synovial fluid and blood of reactive arthritis patients, a finding that suggests common disease-initiation mechanisms. The disease-linked clones were reported to be significantly enriched in matched synovial fluid samples from ankylosing spondylitis patients. A CD8+ phenotype was shown by the disease-linked clones, which were found at relatively low frequencies in peripheral blood.

Sequenced using an Illumina HiSeq 2500. Quantitative 5'-RACE with molecular barcodes was the method used to prepare the TCR beta libraries. In the paper's pipeline: To identify disease-linked TCR variants, a new computational method was used, one built on a probabilistic model of VDJ rearrangement. TCRdb trimmed public reads at Q25 via fastp, called clones via MiXCR and kept in-frame beta chains. CDR3 protein duplicates are merged, each entry listing the most common genes and DNA. These V and J calls derive from TCRdb rather than the authors' analysis. This sample lists approximately 350,000 distinct CDR3 sequences; over 12% were detected once. Of the sample, less than 1.1% is held by the ten largest clones. V gives up 0 bases and J gives up 6 bases, and the segment between their germline ends measures 14 bases. Its CDR3 holds 15 amino acids, cysteine through phenylalanine. The retained sequence is limited to the CDR3, 45 bases, with the frame set at the first base. The CDR1 and CDR2 encoded by the germline V gene are LGHNT and FRNRAP.

Points on this clonotype: Its antigen is still unknown. There are no base qualities to consult, and no much larger clone falls within one base.

The rearrangement combines TRBV12-5 with TRBJ1-1; TRBD1 is perhaps the D gene, given 6 matching bases. Specimen: blood, either unsorted or a sorted T cell fraction (not recorded which). The receptor was isolated from a male donor with ankylosing spondylitis or in good health (not recorded which). The CDR3 reads CASGLVRTEDAEAFF. The DNA sequence reads TGTGCTAGTGGTTTGGTACGGACAGAAGACGCTGAAGCTTTCTTT.